This T cell receptor (beta chain) derives from a study of blood T cell repertoires in COVID-19. Germline lookup yields CDR1 SGHRS and CDR2 YFSETQ. Trimming took 1 base from V and 0 from J, leaving 11 bases between them. This CDR3 is built from 16 residues. Original data processing: Estimation of nucleated cell counts was performed using reference gene primer amplification. Using immunoSEQ multiplex PCR, the repertoire was profiled, and TCRdb retains in-frame clones only, with some absent. V and J calls and clone size are given by that table; D and trimming were obtained from the DNA. Here the sample spans 92,000 or so clones, 88% being singletons.

The specimen sequenced was peripheral blood. The sequence was collected from a man aged 55 to 70 with acute or convalescent COVID-19. The chain employs TRBV5-1 and TRBJ1-3, with D unresolved. CDR3 nucleotide sequence: TGCGCCAGCAGCTTGAGGTCCGGAGACTCTGGAAACACCATATATTTT. Protein: CASSLRSGDSGNTIYF. Full variable domain (outside the CDR3, taken from reference TRBV5-1 and TRBJ1-3): KAGVTQTPRYLIKTRGQQVTLSCSPISGHRSVSWYQQTPGQGLQFLFEYFSETQRNKGNFPGRFSGRQFSNSRSEMNVSTLELGDSALYLCASSLRSGDSGNTIYFGEGSWLTVV.